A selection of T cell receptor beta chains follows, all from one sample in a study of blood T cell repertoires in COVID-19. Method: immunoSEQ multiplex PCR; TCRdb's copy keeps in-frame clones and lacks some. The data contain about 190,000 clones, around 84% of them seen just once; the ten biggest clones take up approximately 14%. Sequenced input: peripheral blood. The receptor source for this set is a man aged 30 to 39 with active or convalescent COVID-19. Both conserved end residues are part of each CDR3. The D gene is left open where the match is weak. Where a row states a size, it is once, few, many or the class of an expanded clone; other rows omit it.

cdr3_nt: TGTGCCACCAGCTCGGGACAGCTGAACACTGAAGCTTTCTTT
cdr3_aa: CATSSGQLNTEAFF
j_call: TRBJ1-1
d_call: TRBD1
cdr3_length: 14
v_call: TRBV24-1
clone_size: NA

cdr3_nt: TGTGCCACCAGCACACTGGGGGGGCATGAAAAACTGTTTTTT
cdr3_aa: CATSTLGGHEKLFF
j_call: TRBJ1-4
d_call: NA
cdr3_length: 14
v_call: TRBV24-1
clone_size: few

cdr3_nt: TGTGCCAGCAGTAGTGAGCGGACAGCTGGGGGGGGCGGAGCTTTCTTT
cdr3_aa: CASSSERTAGGGGAFF
j_call: TRBJ1-1
d_call: NA
cdr3_length: 16
v_call: TRBV27
clone_size: NA

cdr3_nt: TGTGCCAGCAGCTTAGAGGCAGGGGATCACTATGGCTACACCTTC
cdr3_aa: CASSLEAGDHYGYTF
j_call: TRBJ1-2
d_call: NA
cdr3_length: 15
v_call: TRBV7-6
clone_size: NA

cdr3_nt: TGTGCCAGCAGTGCAGACAGGGGATTGGAAAACATTCAGTACTTC
cdr3_aa: CASSADRGLENIQYF
j_call: TRBJ2-4
d_call: TRBD1
cdr3_length: 15
v_call: TRBV28
clone_size: NA

cdr3_nt: TGTGCCAGCAGCTTTGGAGGGGATGAAGCTTTCTTT
cdr3_aa: CASSFGGDEAFF
j_call: TRBJ1-1
d_call: NA
cdr3_length: 12
v_call: TRBV7-9
clone_size: few

cdr3_nt: TGTGCCAGCAGTTTACTGGCGGGGAGAGTAAATGAGCAGTTCTTC
cdr3_aa: CASSLLAGRVNEQFF
j_call: TRBJ2-1
d_call: NA
cdr3_length: 15
v_call: TRBV28
clone_size: NA

cdr3_nt: TGTGCCAGCAGCTTGGGAGCTAGTAGCACAGATACGCAGTATTTT
cdr3_aa: CASSLGASSTDTQYF
j_call: TRBJ2-3
d_call: NA
cdr3_length: 15
v_call: TRBV5-5
clone_size: NA

cdr3_nt: TGTGCCAGCAGCTTTGCAGGGGCCACCGGGGAGCTGTTTTTT
cdr3_aa: CASSFAGATGELFF
j_call: TRBJ2-2
d_call: NA
cdr3_length: 14
v_call: TRBV7-9
clone_size: once

cdr3_nt: TGTGCCAGCAGTTACTCATTCGGGGAGCCCTACAATGAGCAGTTCTTC
cdr3_aa: CASSYSFGEPYNEQFF
j_call: TRBJ2-1
d_call: NA
cdr3_length: 16
v_call: TRBV6-6
clone_size: NA

cdr3_nt: TGTGCCAGCAGCTTGGGACAGGGGGGTGAAAAACTGTTTTTT
cdr3_aa: CASSLGQGGEKLFF
j_call: TRBJ1-4
d_call: TRBD1
cdr3_length: 14
v_call: TRBV7-2
clone_size: NA

cdr3_nt: TGTGCCAGCAGCGCCCACGGGAGGGACAATCAGCCCCAGCATTTT
cdr3_aa: CASSAHGRDNQPQHF
j_call: TRBJ1-5
d_call: NA
cdr3_length: 15
v_call: TRBV9
clone_size: NA

cdr3_nt: TGCAGCGTAGAACCAGGGGGCAGGGAGACCCAGTACTTC
cdr3_aa: CSVEPGGRETQYF
j_call: TRBJ2-5
d_call: TRBD1
cdr3_length: 13
v_call: TRBV29-1
clone_size: NA

cdr3_nt: TGTGCCTGGAGTCTCGGGGATAGCAATCAGCCCCAGCATTTT
cdr3_aa: CAWSLGDSNQPQHF
j_call: TRBJ1-5
d_call: NA
cdr3_length: 14
v_call: TRBV30
clone_size: NA

cdr3_nt: TGTGCCAGCTCAAGAGAACAGGGTAGGAACACTGAAGCTTTCTTT
cdr3_aa: CASSREQGRNTEAFF
j_call: TRBJ1-1
d_call: NA
cdr3_length: 15
v_call: TRBV18
clone_size: NA

cdr3_nt: TGCGCCAGCAGCCCTATTGGTAGCACAGATACGCAGTATTTT
cdr3_aa: CASSPIGSTDTQYF
j_call: TRBJ2-3
d_call: NA
cdr3_length: 14
v_call: TRBV5-1
clone_size: NA

cdr3_nt: TGTGCCAGCAGCCCTAGGACAGGGGGCACTGAAGCTTTCTTT
cdr3_aa: CASSPRTGGTEAFF
j_call: TRBJ1-1
d_call: TRBD1
cdr3_length: 14
v_call: TRBV14
clone_size: NA

cdr3_nt: TGTGCCAGCAGTTTATCCGTGGGGGCCGATGGCTACACCTTC
cdr3_aa: CASSLSVGADGYTF
j_call: TRBJ1-2
d_call: NA
cdr3_length: 14
v_call: TRBV27
clone_size: NA

cdr3_nt: TGTGCCAGCAGCTCCAGACAGGGGGGGAACTATGGCTACACCTTC
cdr3_aa: CASSSRQGGNYGYTF
j_call: TRBJ1-2
d_call: TRBD1
cdr3_length: 15
v_call: TRBV7-2
clone_size: NA

cdr3_nt: TGTGCCAGCAGCCCGGATGGGACAGGGGACGCCGATTCACCCCTCCACTTT
cdr3_aa: CASSPDGTGDADSPLHF
j_call: TRBJ1-6
d_call: TRBD1
cdr3_length: 17
v_call: TRBV5-4
clone_size: NA

cdr3_nt: TGTGCCACCAGCAGAGGCGACGTCTGGGAGGAAAAACTGTTTTTT
cdr3_aa: CATSRGDVWEEKLFF
j_call: TRBJ1-4
d_call: NA
cdr3_length: 15
v_call: TRBV15
clone_size: NA

cdr3_nt: TGTGCCAGCAGCCCGCCCCCTTGGACAGGGGACACAGATACGCAGTATTTT
cdr3_aa: CASSPPPWTGDTDTQYF
j_call: TRBJ2-3
d_call: TRBD1
cdr3_length: 17
v_call: TRBV6-2/TRBV6-3
clone_size: NA

cdr3_nt: TGTGCCAGCTGGGGGGAGACCCTCCACTTT
cdr3_aa: CASWGETLHF
j_call: TRBJ1-6
d_call: NA
cdr3_length: 10
v_call: TRBV6-6
clone_size: NA

cdr3_nt: TGTGCCAGCAGTTTGGGACAGTGGAACACTGAAGCTTTCTTT
cdr3_aa: CASSLGQWNTEAFF
j_call: TRBJ1-1
d_call: TRBD1
cdr3_length: 14
v_call: TRBV28
clone_size: few

cdr3_nt: TGTGCCAGCAGTTTTGGTTACTCCGCGTTCTTC
cdr3_aa: CASSFGYSAFF
j_call: TRBJ2-1
d_call: NA
cdr3_length: 11
v_call: TRBV6-2/TRBV6-3
clone_size: NA

cdr3_nt: TGTGCCAGCAGTGACGACAGGTCGCGTCAGCCCCAGCATTTT
cdr3_aa: CASSDDRSRQPQHF
j_call: TRBJ1-5
d_call: NA
cdr3_length: 14
v_call: TRBV25-1
clone_size: NA

cdr3_nt: TGTGCCAGCTCACCACGGCAAGTCTCCTACGAGCAGTACTTC
cdr3_aa: CASSPRQVSYEQYF
j_call: TRBJ2-7
d_call: NA
cdr3_length: 14
v_call: TRBV18
clone_size: NA

cdr3_nt: TGCGCCAGCAGCTTGGGACTAGCCGGCGACGAGCAGTACTTC
cdr3_aa: CASSLGLAGDEQYF
j_call: TRBJ2-7
d_call: TRBD2
cdr3_length: 14
v_call: TRBV5-1
clone_size: few

cdr3_nt: TGTGCCAGCAGCCCAGGGGGCTGGGGCGAGCAGTACTTC
cdr3_aa: CASSPGGWGEQYF
j_call: TRBJ2-7
d_call: TRBD1
cdr3_length: 13
v_call: TRBV14
clone_size: once

cdr3_nt: TGTGCCAGCAGCTTAACCCCCCAGGGAACCGGGGAGCTGTTTTTT
cdr3_aa: CASSLTPQGTGELFF
j_call: TRBJ2-2
d_call: NA
cdr3_length: 15
v_call: TRBV7-3
clone_size: NA

cdr3_nt: TGTGCCAGCAGAGTTGTCAAGAGTAATAATTCACCCCTCCACTTT
cdr3_aa: CASRVVKSNNSPLHF
j_call: TRBJ1-6
d_call: NA
cdr3_length: 15
v_call: TRBV2
clone_size: NA

cdr3_nt: TGTGCCAGCAAGGGAGGACTTGAGGCTGAGCAGTTCTTC
cdr3_aa: CASKGGLEAEQFF
j_call: TRBJ2-1
d_call: NA
cdr3_length: 13
v_call: TRBV2
clone_size: many

cdr3_nt: TGTGCCACCAGTGATCTACAGGGTAACTATGGCTACACCTTC
cdr3_aa: CATSDLQGNYGYTF
j_call: TRBJ1-2
d_call: NA
cdr3_length: 14
v_call: TRBV24-1
clone_size: NA

cdr3_nt: TGTGCCAGCAGCTTAGGCCGGACAGGGTTAAGCTATGGCTACACCTTC
cdr3_aa: CASSLGRTGLSYGYTF
j_call: TRBJ1-2
d_call: TRBD1
cdr3_length: 16
v_call: TRBV7-9
clone_size: NA

cdr3_nt: TGTGCCAGCAGCTTAGCGCCGGGTCAGAGGTATGGCTACACCTTC
cdr3_aa: CASSLAPGQRYGYTF
j_call: TRBJ1-2
d_call: NA
cdr3_length: 15
v_call: TRBV11-1
clone_size: NA

cdr3_nt: TGCAGCGTGGGTTGGACAGAGATGAACACTGAAGCTTTCTTT
cdr3_aa: CSVGWTEMNTEAFF
j_call: TRBJ1-1
d_call: NA
cdr3_length: 14
v_call: TRBV29-1
clone_size: NA

cdr3_nt: TGTGCCAGCAGCTTTAAGGGGGCCAATAGCTACACCTTC
cdr3_aa: CASSFKGANSYTF
j_call: TRBJ1-2
d_call: TRBD1
cdr3_length: 13
v_call: TRBV5-4
clone_size: NA

cdr3_nt: TGTGCCAGTAGTATTTCCCCGACAGGCACAGATACGCAGTATTTT
cdr3_aa: CASSISPTGTDTQYF
j_call: TRBJ2-3
d_call: NA
cdr3_length: 15
v_call: TRBV19
clone_size: NA

cdr3_nt: TGTGCCAGCTCACCAAATCGGCTAGCGGGAGGAGATACGCAGTATTTT
cdr3_aa: CASSPNRLAGGDTQYF
j_call: TRBJ2-3
d_call: TRBD2
cdr3_length: 16
v_call: TRBV18
clone_size: NA

cdr3_nt: TGTGCCAGCAGTCTCGAACACGGGACAAATAGCGAAAAACTGTTTTTT
cdr3_aa: CASSLEHGTNSEKLFF
j_call: TRBJ1-4
d_call: NA
cdr3_length: 16
v_call: TRBV27
clone_size: NA

cdr3_nt: TGCGCCAGCACCGCTTTTCGGGGTCCCGAAGGGACCCAGTACTTC
cdr3_aa: CASTAFRGPEGTQYF
j_call: TRBJ2-5
d_call: NA
cdr3_length: 15
v_call: TRBV5-1
clone_size: NA

cdr3_nt: TGTGCCAGCAGCCATTCACAGGGGGCAGGGGTAAGCTACACCTTC
cdr3_aa: CASSHSQGAGVSYTF
j_call: TRBJ1-2
d_call: TRBD1
cdr3_length: 15
v_call: TRBV27
clone_size: NA

cdr3_nt: TGTGCCAGCAGCGTCCACCAGCGGGAGACAGATACGCAGTATTTT
cdr3_aa: CASSVHQRETDTQYF
j_call: TRBJ2-3
d_call: TRBD2
cdr3_length: 15
v_call: TRBV9
clone_size: few

cdr3_nt: TGTGCCAGCAGTTACCCAGGGATCCAGCCCCAGCATTTT
cdr3_aa: CASSYPGIQPQHF
j_call: TRBJ1-5
d_call: NA
cdr3_length: 13
v_call: TRBV6-6
clone_size: NA

cdr3_nt: TGTGCCAGCACTACAGGGTTCACCGGGGAGCTGTTTTTT
cdr3_aa: CASTTGFTGELFF
j_call: TRBJ2-2
d_call: NA
cdr3_length: 13
v_call: TRBV18
clone_size: NA

cdr3_nt: TGTGCCAGCTCAGGGAGGGAAACAGATACGCAGTATTTT
cdr3_aa: CASSGRETDTQYF
j_call: TRBJ2-3
d_call: TRBD2
cdr3_length: 13
v_call: TRBV18
clone_size: once

cdr3_nt: TGTGCCAGTAGTATAGCCAAGACACTTAACACTGAAGCTTTCTTT
cdr3_aa: CASSIAKTLNTEAFF
j_call: TRBJ1-1
d_call: NA
cdr3_length: 15
v_call: TRBV19
clone_size: NA

cdr3_nt: TGTGCCAGCAGCCAGTCGGGCTCGGGACAGAAACAAGAGACCCAGTACTTC
cdr3_aa: CASSQSGSGQKQETQYF
j_call: TRBJ2-5
d_call: TRBD1
cdr3_length: 17
v_call: TRBV3-1/TRBV3-2
clone_size: NA